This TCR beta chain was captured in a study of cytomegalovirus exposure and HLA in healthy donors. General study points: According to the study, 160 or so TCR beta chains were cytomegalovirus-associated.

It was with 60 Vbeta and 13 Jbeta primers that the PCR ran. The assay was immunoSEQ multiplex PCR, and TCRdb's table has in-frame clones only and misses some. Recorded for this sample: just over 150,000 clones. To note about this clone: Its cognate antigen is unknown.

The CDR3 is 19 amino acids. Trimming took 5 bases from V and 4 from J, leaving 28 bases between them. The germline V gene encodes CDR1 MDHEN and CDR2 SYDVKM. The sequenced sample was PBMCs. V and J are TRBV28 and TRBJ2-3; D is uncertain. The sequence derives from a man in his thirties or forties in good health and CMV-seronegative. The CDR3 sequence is CASSTPGPVGADLADTQYF. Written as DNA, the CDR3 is TGTGCCAGCAGTACCCCGGGTCCAGTTGGAGCCGACCTCGCAGATACGCAGTATTTT.